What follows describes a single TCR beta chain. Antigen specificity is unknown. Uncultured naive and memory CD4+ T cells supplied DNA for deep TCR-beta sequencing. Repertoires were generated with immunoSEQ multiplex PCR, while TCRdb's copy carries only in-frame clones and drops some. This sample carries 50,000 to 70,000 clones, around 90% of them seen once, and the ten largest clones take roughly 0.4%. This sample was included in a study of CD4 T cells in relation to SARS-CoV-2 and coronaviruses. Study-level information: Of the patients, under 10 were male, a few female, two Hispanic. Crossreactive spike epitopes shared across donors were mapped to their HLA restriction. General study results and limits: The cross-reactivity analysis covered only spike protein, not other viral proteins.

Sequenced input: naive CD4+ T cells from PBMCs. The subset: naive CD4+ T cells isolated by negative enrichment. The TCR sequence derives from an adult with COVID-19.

The CDR3 bases are TGTGCCAGTAGTCGACAGGGAAATGAGCAGTTCTTC. Amino acid sequence: CASSRQGNEQFF. The genes are TRBV19 and TRBJ2-1; TRBD1 agrees at 7 bases. Germline loops: CDR1 LNHDA, CDR2 SQIVND (reference sequence). The CDR3 has 12 amino acids. With 5 bases clipped from V and 7 bases from J, the junction kept 2 bases outside the gene matches.